What follows are 15 T cell receptor beta chains derived from one specimen sequenced in a study of T cell responses to AZD1222 COVID-19 vaccine. Here immunoSEQ multiplex PCR was the method, and the copy in TCRdb shows in-frame clones only, minus some. The sample has 170,000 or so clones; about nine tenths are singletons. The sequencing here drew on peripheral blood, taken on day 0 of AZD1222 vaccination. These receptors were taken from an adult in good health.

The CDR3 DNA is TGTGCCAGTAGTATAGGACAGGGGAATTCACCCCTCCACTTT. Its protein is CASSIGQGNSPLHF. This chain joins TRBV19 and TRBJ1-6; 8 bases line up with TRBD1. The CDR3 length is 14 residues. V trimming: 1 base; J trimming: 7 bases; junction bases outside the gene matches: 0. Germline loops: CDR1 LNHDA, CDR2 SQIVND (reference sequence).

J is TRBJ1-4 and V is TRBV30; D gene unclear. Per the germline V gene, CDR1 is GTSNPN and CDR2 is SVGIG (reference sequence). Trimming pared 3 bases from V and 0 bases from J, leaving 14 bases between. The CDR3 totals 16 residues. The CDR3 bases are TGTGCCTGGAGCCGAGGGAGCCTCGCAACTAATGAAAAACTGTTTTTT. Protein product: CAWSRGSLATNEKLFF. The complete variable domain, with remaining parts taken from reference TRBV30 and TRBJ1-4, reads SQTIHQWPATLVQPVGSPLSLECTVEGTSNPNLYWYRQAAGRGLQLLFYSVGIGQISSEVPQNLSASRPQDRQFILSSKKLLLSDSGFYLCAWSRGSLATNEKLFFGSGTQLSVL.

This chain uses TRBV13 with TRBJ1-4; D is uncertain. The CDR3 covers 17 residues. Germline-derived CDR1 and CDR2 are PRHDT and FYEKMQ (reference sequence). V gave up 5 bases and J gave up 3 bases, with 19 bases separating them. In DNA, the CDR3 is TGTGCCAGCAGCCATAAACGGACGAGTGATCCTAATGAAAAACTGTTTTTT. It is translated as CASSHKRTSDPNEKLFF.

V usage is TRBV21-1 and J usage is TRBJ2-7. TRBV21-1 is flagged as a pseudogene. This CDR3 is built from 16 residues. The CDR3 DNA is TGTGCCAGCAGCCTACACGTCGGGGACGCCCTGGGAGAGCAGTACTTC. Protein: CASSLHVGDALGEQYF.

The gene calls are TRBV29-1 and TRBJ1-1; D might be TRBD1 (6 bases). V shed 6 bases and J shed 1 base, with 12 bases lying between them. Per germline, CDR1 SQVTM and CDR2 ANQGSEA. CDR3 length equals 13 residues. The CDR3 is CSVSGTPNTEAFF. In DNA form, the CDR3 reads TGCAGCGTCTCCGGGACACCGAACACTGAAGCTTTCTTT.

The chain recombines TRBV19 with TRBJ2-6; D remains unclear. Trimming stripped 7 bases from V and 5 bases from J, with 15 bases between. The CDR3 totals 15 residues. Germline CDR1 is LNHDA and CDR2 is SQIVND (reference sequence). CDR3 nucleotide sequence: TGTGCCAGTACCTCCGACGGTTTGAGGGCCAACGTCCTGACTTTC. Translation gives CASTSDGLRANVLTF.

V usage is TRBV20-1 and J usage is TRBJ2-1; 11 bases are a match to TRBD2. The CDR3 has 16 residues. The germline V gene encodes CDR1 DFQATT and CDR2 SNEGSKA (reference sequence). The trim removed 3 bases at V and 6 bases at J, leaving 10 bases unmatched. DNA for the CDR3: TGCAGTGCTAGTGGGGCTAGCGGGAGGTTTGGCAATGAGCAGTTCTTC. Translation gives CSASGASGRFGNEQFF.

The chain carries TRBV7-9 and TRBJ1-2; TRBD1 agrees at 8 bases. This CDR3 region has 16 residues. V shed 5 bases and J 7 bases; nucleotides not matched to a gene: 15. CDR1 is SEHNR and CDR2 is FQNEAQ in the germline V gene (reference sequence). The CDR3 spells CASSPWGGQGLGGYTF. The CDR3, as DNA: TGTGCCAGCAGCCCATGGGGCGGACAGGGCTTGGGTGGCTACACCTTC. Drawing the rest from reference TRBV7-9 and TRBJ1-2, the complete variable domain is DTGVSQNPRHKITKRGQNVTFRCDPISEHNRLYWYRQTLGQGPEFLTYFQNEAQLEKSRLLSDRFSAERPKGSFSTLEIQRTEQGDSAMYLCASSPWGGQGLGGYTFGSGTRLTVV.

CDR3 residues: CAWSFLDRDKNAPLHF. The CDR3 DNA sequence: TGTGCCTGGAGTTTCCTGGACAGGGATAAAAATGCACCCCTCCACTTT. V and J are TRBV30 and TRBJ1-6, with 8 bases aligning to TRBD1. The J segment lost 11 bases and the V segment lost 2 bases, leaving 14 bases of the junction unmatched. The CDR3 is 16 amino acids. Germline V gene sequence: CDR1 GTSNPN, CDR2 SVGIG (reference sequence).

About this clone itself: Other DNA sequences in this sample translate to the same CDR3. The V gene is TRBV7-2, the J gene TRBJ2-3, with TRBD1 matching 7 bases. Losses at the gene ends were 5 bases for V and 0 bases for J; bases not matched to a gene: 2. Per germline, CDR1 SGHTA and CDR2 FQGNSA. The CDR3 consists of 14 residues. The DNA of the CDR3 is TGTGCCAGCAGCCGGGACAGTAGCACAGATACGCAGTATTTT. Translation: CASSRDSSTDTQYF.

The rearrangement links TRBV2 to TRBJ2-7, with D uncertain. Germline lookup yields CDR1 SNHLY and CDR2 FYNNEI. The CDR3 spans 13 residues. V lost 3 bases, J lost 4 bases, and 10 bases lay in between. CDR3 nucleotide sequence: TGTGCCAGCAGTGATCCCCCGAGATACGAGCAGTACTTC. This gives the protein CASSDPPRYEQYF.

The chain recombines TRBV11-2 with TRBJ2-4; 8 positions match TRBD2. The CDR3 covers 16 residues. The J segment lost 7 bases and the V segment lost 5 bases, leaving 13 bases of the junction unmatched. Germline V gene data show CDR1 as SGHAT and CDR2 as FQNNGV. Written as DNA, the CDR3 is TGTGCCAGCAGCCTACCCTACCGGGGGGGAAAGAACATTCAGTACTTC. This sequence encodes CASSLPYRGGKNIQYF.

DNA of the CDR3: TGTGCCAGCAGTTACACCGGGACAGGGCGCAACGAGCAGTACTTC. Translating gives CASSYTGTGRNEQYF. J is TRBJ2-7 and V is TRBV6-5; 9 positions agree with TRBD1. The V segment lost 2 bases and the J segment 5 bases; nucleotides outside the gene matches: 7. Per the germline V gene, CDR1 is MNHEY and CDR2 is SVGAGI. The CDR3 runs to 15 residues.

The chain recombines TRBV28 with TRBJ2-5; 9 bases fit TRBD1. The CDR3 totals 15 residues. The V and J ends lost 4 bases and 5 bases, in that order; junction bases with no gene match: 8. Germline CDR1 and CDR2: MDHEN and SYDVKM. Written as DNA, the CDR3 is TGTGCCAGCAGTTCCGCCGGGACAGGGAAGGAGACCCAGTACTTC. Residues: CASSSAGTGKETQYF.

The CDR3 reads CASSSWAITEAFF. Here the CDR3 DNA reads TGTGCCAGCAGCTCGTGGGCGATCACTGAAGCTTTCTTT. The rearrangement uses TRBV5-8 and TRBJ1-1; D remains unclear. This CDR3 is 13 amino acids long. The ends were cut back, 3 bases at V and 4 bases at J, with 10 bases in the middle. Germline lookup yields CDR1 SGHTS and CDR2 YDEGEE.